Shown below are 2 T cell receptor beta chains from a single sample sequenced in a study of early T cells in non-severe SARS-CoV-2 infection. One entry per CDR3 protein, called by TCRdb with MiXCR from the 5' RACE reads. Of about 48,000 distinct CDR3 sequences listed, roughly 5.3% are singletons. The sample was whole blood. The receptors derive from an adult who was a healthcare worker with PCR-confirmed SARS-CoV-2 infection or an uninfected control (not recorded which).

This clonotype came up many times. V is TRBV28 and J is TRBJ2-7; 8 bases are a match to TRBD2. CDR1 and CDR2 from the germline V gene are MDHEN and SYDVKM. V lost 7 bases to trimming and J lost 2 bases; unmatched junction nucleotides: 10. The CDR3 length is 15 residues. The CDR3 region is CASTWATSGTYEQYF. CDR3 nucleotide sequence: TGTGCCAGCACCTGGGCTACTAGCGGAACCTACGAGCAGTACTTC.

This clonotype was observed many times. The chain is built from TRBV19 and TRBJ2-1; 12 nucleotides align to TRBD2. The length of the CDR3 is 20 residues. V was pared by 7 bases and J by 6 bases, with 22 bases of the junction left unmatched. The germline V gene encodes CDR1 LNHDA and CDR2 SQIVND (reference sequence). In DNA form, the CDR3 reads TGTGCCAGTATTCGTCGGGTCAGGTGGCGGCTAGCGGGAGGGGGCAATGAGCAGTTCTTC. This encodes CASIRRVRWRLAGGGNEQFF. Full variable domain (remainder filled in from reference TRBV19 and TRBJ2-1): DGGITQSPKYLFRKEGQNVTLSCEQNLNHDAMYWYRQDPGQGLRLIYYSQIVNDFQKGDIAEGYSVSREKKESFPLTVTSAQKNPTAFYLCASIRRVRWRLAGGGNEQFFGPGTRLTVL.